This entry is about one T cell receptor beta chain. The data were taken from a study of cytomegalovirus exposure and HLA in healthy donors. PCR was performed using 60 Vbeta and 13 Jbeta primers. Clones were read by immunoSEQ multiplex PCR, and TCRdb kept only the in-frame ones, dropping some. The sample yields under 200,000 clones, roughly 71% seen once. Trimming stripped 4 bases from V and 6 bases from J, with 13 bases between. This CDR3 has 13 residues. The V gene's germline CDR1 is SGHNT and CDR2 YYREEE (reference sequence). Sequencing used PBMCs. The receptor comes from a woman aged 50 to 65 in good health and CMV-seropositive. The J gene is TRBJ1-2, the V gene TRBV5-4, with a weak D call TRBD1 (6 bases). This CDR3 reads CASSAYNRDGYTF. In nucleotides, the CDR3 is TGTGCCAGCAGCGCATATAACAGGGATGGCTACACCTTC.